The 10 T cell receptor beta chains presented below share a single source sample, sequenced in a study of graft-versus-host responses after intestinal transplantation. Generated by immunoSEQ multiplex PCR, the TCRdb table keeps only in-frame clones and is missing some. The data contain 95,000 to 150,000 clones, 85% to 95% of them singletons. What these receptors recognize is not known. The specimen was unstimulated CD8+ T cells sorted from spleen or lymph node cells, collected before intestinal transplant. Every receptor here comes from a human donor who received an intestinal transplant.

V and J are TRBV5-4 and TRBJ2-1; 9 bases match TRBD2. The CDR3 is 19 amino acids. Germline V gene lookup returns CDR1 SGHNT and CDR2 YYREEE (reference sequence). Germline trimming cut 1 base from V and 5 bases from J; bases unmatched to any gene: 16. Here the CDR3 DNA reads TGTGCCAGCAGCTTGTCCGCATTCGTGACTAGCGGAAAGAACAATGAGCAGTTCTTC. It is translated as CASSLSAFVTSGKNNEQFF. Filled out from reference TRBV5-4 and TRBJ2-1, the complete variable domain reads ETGVTQSPTHLIKTRGQQVTLRCSSQSGHNTVSWYQQALGQGPQFIFQYYREEENGRGNFPPRFSGLQFPNYSSELNVNALELDDSALYLCASSLSAFVTSGKNNEQFFGPGTRLTVL.

The chain recombines TRBV7-9 with TRBJ1-2; D perhaps matches TRBD1 (5 bases). This CDR3 has 17 amino acids. The germline V gene encodes CDR1 SEHNR and CDR2 FQNEAQ (reference sequence). V lost 2 bases, J lost 0 bases, and 16 bases lay in between. The DNA for the CDR3 is TGTGCCAGCAGCTTATCGGATAGGGGCAGGACTAACTATGGCTACACCTTC. Its translation is CASSLSDRGRTNYGYTF.

The chain combines TRBV5-1 with TRBJ2-1; 9 nucleotides line up with TRBD1. After removal of 5 bases from V and 7 bases from J, the junction contained 7 bases not matched to a gene. Germline CDR1 is SGHRS and CDR2 is YFSETQ. The CDR3 contains 14 residues. CDR3 bases: TGCGCCAGCAGTGGGGGGACAGGGTGGAATGAGCAGTTCTTC. Translating gives CASSGGTGWNEQFF.

The chain uses TRBV13 and TRBJ2-7; D perhaps matches TRBD2 (5 bases). Germline CDR1 is PRHDT and CDR2 is FYEKMQ (reference sequence). Trimming cost V 4 bases and J 3 bases, with 7 bases left between them. CDR3 length equals 12 residues. The CDR3 sequence is CASSSGSYEQYF. The CDR3 coding sequence is TGTGCCAGCAGCTCTGGGAGCTACGAGCAGTACTTC. The full variable domain, its missing parts supplied by reference TRBV13 and TRBJ2-7, is AAGVIQSPRHLIKEKRETATLKCYPIPRHDTVYWYQQGPGQDPQFLISFYEKMQSDKGSIPDRFSAQQFSDYHSELNMSSLELGDSALYFCASSSGSYEQYFGPGTRLTVT.

This clone was seen a single time. The rearrangement uses TRBV7-9 and TRBJ2-1, with D possibly matching TRBD1 (6 bases). Between the trimmed V and J ends, which lost 7 bases and 0 bases, there was a span of 13 bases. Germline CDR1 is SEHNR and CDR2 is FQNEAQ (reference sequence). The CDR3 runs to 15 residues. The CDR3 nucleotides are TGTGCCAGCACACCGACAGGACCCTCCTACAATGAGCAGTTCTTC. Translating gives CASTPTGPSYNEQFF. The full variable domain, rest sourced from reference TRBV7-9 and TRBJ2-1, is DTGVSQNPRHKITKRGQNVTFRCDPISEHNRLYWYRQTLGQGPEFLTYFQNEAQLEKSRLLSDRFSAERPKGSFSTLEIQRTEQGDSAMYLCASTPTGPSYNEQFFGPGTRLTVL.

Comments on this clone: The identical CDR3 is also encoded by other nucleotide sequences in the sample. The V and J genes are TRBV5-8 and TRBJ1-2; tentative D call: TRBD1 (5 bases). The CDR3 length is 16 residues. In germline, CDR1 is SGHTS, CDR2 YDEGEE. V was cut by 2 bases and J by 1 base, with 15 bases left in between. In nucleotides, the CDR3 is TGTGCCAGCAGCTTAGCGACAGAAAATTTTAACTATGGCTACACCTTC. Its translation is CASSLATENFNYGYTF.

This chain joins TRBV4-2 and TRBJ2-3; no definite D call. From germline, CDR1 is LGHNA and CDR2 YNFKEQ. Trimming took 2 bases from V and 0 from J, leaving 18 bases between them. The CDR3 totals 18 residues. CDR3 loop: CASSQPQDARYSTDTQYF. CDR3 bases: TGTGCCAGCAGCCAACCTCAGGACGCCCGATACAGCACAGATACGCAGTATTTT.

The CDR3 loop is CASSAKLVHEQFF. For the CDR3, the DNA is TGTGCCAGCAGTGCCAAACTAGTCCATGAGCAGTTCTTC. The V call is TRBV9, the J call TRBJ2-1; a possible D gene is TRBD2 (5 bases). V dropped 5 bases and J dropped 8 bases, with 14 bases sitting between them. CDR3 length: 13 amino acids. CDR1 SGDLS and CDR2 YYNGEE come from the germline V gene.

The rearrangement links TRBV6-6 to TRBJ2-7, with no clear D. Germline V gene sequence: CDR1 MNHNY, CDR2 SVGAGI (reference sequence). The V and J ends lost 6 bases and 4 bases respectively, with 10 bases between them. This CDR3 region has 12 residues. The CDR3 sequence is CASRDQMYEQYF. The CDR3 region has the DNA TGTGCCAGCAGAGATCAAATGTACGAGCAGTACTTC.

The chain links TRBV9 to TRBJ2-1; 15 bases map to TRBD2. The CDR3 covers 19 residues. Trimming removed 0 bases from V and 2 bases from J; junction bases left unmatched: 6. Germline CDR1 is SGDLS and CDR2 is YYNGEE. CDR3 DNA sequence: TGTGCCAGCAGCGTAGGGGGGACTAGCGGGAGGAAAACCTACAATGAGCAGTTCTTC. Translating it yields CASSVGGTSGRKTYNEQFF.